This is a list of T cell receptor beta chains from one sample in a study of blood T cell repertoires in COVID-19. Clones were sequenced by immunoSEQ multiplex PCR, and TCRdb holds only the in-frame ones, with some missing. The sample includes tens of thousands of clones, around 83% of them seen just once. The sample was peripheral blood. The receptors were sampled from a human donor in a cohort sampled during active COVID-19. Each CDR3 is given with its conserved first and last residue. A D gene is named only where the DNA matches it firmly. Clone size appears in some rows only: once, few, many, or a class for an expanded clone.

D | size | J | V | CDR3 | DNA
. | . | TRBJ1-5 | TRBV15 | CATSRSQDQPQHF | TGTGCCACCAGCCGTTCACAGGATCAGCCCCAGCATTTT
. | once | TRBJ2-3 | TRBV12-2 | CASRSGGVVDTQYF | TGTGCAAGTCGCTCCGGCGGGGTGGTAGATACGCAGTATTTT
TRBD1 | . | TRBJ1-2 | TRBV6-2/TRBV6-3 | CASRPTGGGTTPNYGYTF | TGTGCCAGCAGACCTACAGGGGGCGGAACGACTCCTAACTATGGCTACACCTTC
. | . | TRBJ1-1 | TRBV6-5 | CASRSADSRAFF | TGTGCCAGCAGAAGCGCCGATAGCCGGGCTTTCTTT
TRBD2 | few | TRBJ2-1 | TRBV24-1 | CATSDLRLAGGNEQFF | TGTGCCACCAGTGATTTGCGACTAGCGGGGGGTAATGAGCAGTTCTTC
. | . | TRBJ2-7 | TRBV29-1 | CSVELGASPGEQYF | TGCAGCGTTGAATTGGGGGCTTCTCCTGGGGAGCAGTACTTC
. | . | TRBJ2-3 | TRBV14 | CASSQETGTDTQYF | TGTGCCAGCAGCCAAGAGACTGGCACAGATACGCAGTATTTT
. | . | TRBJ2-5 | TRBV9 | CASSVGPGSQETQYF | TGTGCCAGCAGCGTAGGTCCCGGGAGCCAAGAGACCCAGTACTTC
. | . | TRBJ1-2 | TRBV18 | CASSPQGSTNYGYTF | TGTGCCAGCTCACCCCAGGGGTCCACAAACTATGGCTACACCTTC
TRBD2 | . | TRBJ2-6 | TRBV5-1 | CASSLTSGVITGANVLTF | TGCGCCAGCAGCTTAACTAGCGGGGTAATTACTGGGGCCAACGTCCTGACTTTC
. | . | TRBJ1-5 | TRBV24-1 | CATSDPGRGNNQPQHF | TGTGCCACCAGTGACCCGGGGAGGGGGAACAATCAGCCCCAGCATTTT
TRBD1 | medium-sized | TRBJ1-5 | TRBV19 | CASSTPGQGTQPQHF | TGTGCCAGTAGTACGCCCGGACAGGGAACTCAGCCCCAGCATTTT
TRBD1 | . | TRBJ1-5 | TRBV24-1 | CATSEGTGSNQPQHF | TGTGCCACCAGTGAAGGGACAGGGTCCAATCAGCCCCAGCATTTT
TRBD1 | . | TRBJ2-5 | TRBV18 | CASSAGQGATEETQYF | TGTGCCAGCTCAGCGGGACAGGGAGCAACCGAAGAGACCCAGTACTTC
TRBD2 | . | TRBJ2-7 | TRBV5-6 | CASSFGLVNYEQYF | TGTGCCAGCAGTTTTGGACTAGTCAACTACGAGCAGTACTTC
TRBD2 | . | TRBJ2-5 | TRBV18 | CASSPIPSGGLQETQYF | TGTGCCAGCTCACCAATCCCTAGCGGGGGGCTCCAAGAGACCCAGTACTTC
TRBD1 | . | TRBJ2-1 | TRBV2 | CASRAGTGVNEQFF | TGTGCCAGCAGGGCCGGGACAGGGGTCAATGAGCAGTTCTTC
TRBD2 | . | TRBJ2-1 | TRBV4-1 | CASSQGSLAGGPYNEQFF | TGCGCCAGCAGCCAAGGGTCCCTAGCGGGGGGGCCATACAATGAGCAGTTCTTC
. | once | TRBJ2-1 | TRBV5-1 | CASSRGDSSYNEQFF | TGCGCCAGCAGCCGCGGGGACTCCTCCTACAATGAGCAGTTCTTC
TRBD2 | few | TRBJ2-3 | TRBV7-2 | CASRRGVRDTQYF | TGTGCCAGCCGGCGGGGGGTGAGGGATACGCAGTATTTT
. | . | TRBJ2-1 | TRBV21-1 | CASSPLGGQGPYNEQFF | TGTGCCAGCAGCCCCTTGGGGGGACAGGGGCCCTACAATGAGCAGTTCTTC
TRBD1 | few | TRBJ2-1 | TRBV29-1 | CSVAQGASNEQFF | TGCAGCGTTGCGCAGGGGGCTTCGAATGAGCAGTTCTTC
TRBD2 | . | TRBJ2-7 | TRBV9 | CASSVGLAHSEQYF | TGTGCCAGCAGCGTAGGACTAGCGCATTCCGAGCAGTACTTC
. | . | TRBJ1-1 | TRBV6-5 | CLVRANTEAFF | TGCCTGGTCAGGGCAAACACTGAAGCTTTCTTT
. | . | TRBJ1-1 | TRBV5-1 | CASSLAPTGFTEAFF | TGCGCCAGCAGCTTGGCCCCGACGGGGTTCACTGAAGCTTTCTTT
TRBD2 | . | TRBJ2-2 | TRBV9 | CASSVTSDKGELFF | TGTGCCAGCAGCGTGACTAGCGACAAGGGGGAGCTGTTTTTT
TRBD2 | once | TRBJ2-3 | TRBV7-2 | CASSVSGTDTQYF | TGTGCCAGCAGCGTGAGCGGGACTGATACGCAGTATTTT
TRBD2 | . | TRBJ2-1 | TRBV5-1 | CASSFSGGEINEQFF | TGCGCCAGCAGCTTTAGCGGGGGGGAGATCAATGAGCAGTTCTTC
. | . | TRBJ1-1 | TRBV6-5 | CASRGAAEAFF | TGTGCCAGCAGAGGGGCAGCTGAAGCTTTCTTT
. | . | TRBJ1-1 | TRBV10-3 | CAIRDRNTEAFF | TGTGCCATCAGGGACAGAAACACTGAAGCTTTCTTT
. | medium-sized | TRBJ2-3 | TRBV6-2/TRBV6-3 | CASSLEGRGGDTQYF | TGTGCCAGCAGTTTAGAGGGGCGGGGCGGAGATACGCAGTATTTT
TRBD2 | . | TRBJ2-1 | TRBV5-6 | CASSSYSGGAGNEQFF | TGTGCCAGCAGCTCCTATAGCGGGGGGGCCGGAAATGAGCAGTTCTTC
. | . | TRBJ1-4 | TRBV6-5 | CASSRDSLGEKLFF | TGTGCCAGCAGCCGCGACAGCCTGGGAGAAAAACTGTTTTTT
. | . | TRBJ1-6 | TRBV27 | CASSLGDLGPINSPLHF | TGTGCCAGCAGTTTAGGGGACTTGGGCCCCATCAATTCACCCCTCCACTTT
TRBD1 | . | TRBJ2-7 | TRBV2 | CASNPRTGTYEQYF | TGTGCCAGCAATCCGCGGACAGGGACCTACGAGCAGTACTTC
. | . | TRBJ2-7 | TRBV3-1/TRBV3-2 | CASSGQPSYEQYF | TGTGCCAGCAGCGGACAGCCCTCCTACGAGCAGTACTTC
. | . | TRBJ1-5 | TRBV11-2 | CASSLNPGICRPQHF | TGTGCCAGCAGCTTAAACCCGGGGATTTGTCGGCCCCAGCATTTT
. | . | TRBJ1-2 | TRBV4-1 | CASSLEVQFYGYTF | TGCGCCAGCAGCCTAGAGGTCCAGTTCTATGGCTACACCTTC
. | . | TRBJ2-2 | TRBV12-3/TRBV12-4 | CASSFSGELFF | TGTGCCAGCAGTTTCTCCGGGGAGCTGTTTTTT
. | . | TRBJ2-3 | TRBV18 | CASSPAVRTDTQYF | TGTGCCAGCTCACCGGCGGTCCGCACAGATACGCAGTATTTT
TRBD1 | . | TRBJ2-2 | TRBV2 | CASSRDRGAGELFF | TGTGCCAGCAGTCGGGACAGGGGAGCCGGGGAGCTGTTTTTT
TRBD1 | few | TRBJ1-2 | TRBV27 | CASSYRTGGPYGYTF | TGTGCCAGCAGTTACAGAACAGGGGGCCCCTATGGCTACACCTTC
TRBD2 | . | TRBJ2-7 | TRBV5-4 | CASSLGAGGGAYEQYF | TGTGCCAGCAGCTTGGGAGCGGGGGGAGGGGCCTACGAGCAGTACTTC
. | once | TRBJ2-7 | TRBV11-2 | CASSFLRAHFEQYF | TGTGCCAGCAGCTTCCTCAGGGCCCACTTCGAGCAGTACTTC
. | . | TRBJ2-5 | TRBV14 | CASSQAESQETQYF | TGTGCCAGCAGCCAAGCTGAGTCCCAAGAGACCCAGTACTTC
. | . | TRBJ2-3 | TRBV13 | CASSLAVSDTDTQYF | TGTGCCAGCAGCTTGGCGGTTAGCGACACAGATACGCAGTATTTT
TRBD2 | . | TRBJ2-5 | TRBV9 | CASSVDGSGGDETQYF | TGTGCCAGCAGCGTAGATGGTAGCGGGGGGGACGAGACCCAGTACTTC
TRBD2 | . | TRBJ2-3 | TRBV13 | CASSKRTSGGGDTQYF | TGTGCCAGCAGCAAACGGACTAGCGGGGGGGGTGATACGCAGTATTTT
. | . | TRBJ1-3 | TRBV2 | CASSDRGFSGNTIYF | TGTGCCAGCAGTGACAGGGGTTTCTCTGGAAACACCATATATTTT
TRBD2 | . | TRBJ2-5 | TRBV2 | CASIKGTRGGPGETQYF | TGTGCCAGCATAAAAGGGACGCGGGGGGGCCCAGGAGAGACCCAGTACTTC
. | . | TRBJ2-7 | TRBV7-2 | CASSLGSFSYEQYF | TGTGCCAGCAGCTTAGGGAGTTTCTCCTACGAGCAGTACTTC
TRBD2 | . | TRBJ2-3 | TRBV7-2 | CASSLTGGMTDTQYF | TGTGCCAGCAGCTTAACGGGGGGAATGACAGATACGCAGTATTTT
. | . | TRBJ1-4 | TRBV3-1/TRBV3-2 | CASSQQGVMFF | TGTGCCAGCAGCCAACAGGGTGTGATGTTTTTT